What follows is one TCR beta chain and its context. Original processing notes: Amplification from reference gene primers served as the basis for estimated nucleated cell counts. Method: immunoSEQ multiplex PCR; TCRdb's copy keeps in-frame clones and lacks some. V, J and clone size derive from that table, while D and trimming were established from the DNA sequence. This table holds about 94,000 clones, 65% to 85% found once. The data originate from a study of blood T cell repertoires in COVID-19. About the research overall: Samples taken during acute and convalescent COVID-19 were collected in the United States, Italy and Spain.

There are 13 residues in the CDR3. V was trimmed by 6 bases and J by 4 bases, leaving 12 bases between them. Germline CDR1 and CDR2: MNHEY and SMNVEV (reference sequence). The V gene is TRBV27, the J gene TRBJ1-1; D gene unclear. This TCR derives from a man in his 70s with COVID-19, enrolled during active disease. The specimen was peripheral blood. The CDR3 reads CASRWQRFTEAFF. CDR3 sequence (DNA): TGTGCCAGCAGGTGGCAGCGGTTCACTGAAGCTTTCTTT.